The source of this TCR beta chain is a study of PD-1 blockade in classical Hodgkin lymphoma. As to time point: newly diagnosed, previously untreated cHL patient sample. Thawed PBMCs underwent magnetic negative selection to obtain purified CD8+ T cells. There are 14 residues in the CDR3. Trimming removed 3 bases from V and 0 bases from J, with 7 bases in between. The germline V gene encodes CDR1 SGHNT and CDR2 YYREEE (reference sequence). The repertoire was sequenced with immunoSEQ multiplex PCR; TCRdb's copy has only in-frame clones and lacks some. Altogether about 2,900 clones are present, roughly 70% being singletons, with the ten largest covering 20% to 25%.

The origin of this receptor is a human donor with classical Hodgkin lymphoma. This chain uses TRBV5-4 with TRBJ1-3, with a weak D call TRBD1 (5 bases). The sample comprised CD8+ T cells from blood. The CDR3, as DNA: TGTGCCAGCAGCTACGACAGCTCTGGAAACACCATATATTTT. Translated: CASSYDSSGNTIYF.